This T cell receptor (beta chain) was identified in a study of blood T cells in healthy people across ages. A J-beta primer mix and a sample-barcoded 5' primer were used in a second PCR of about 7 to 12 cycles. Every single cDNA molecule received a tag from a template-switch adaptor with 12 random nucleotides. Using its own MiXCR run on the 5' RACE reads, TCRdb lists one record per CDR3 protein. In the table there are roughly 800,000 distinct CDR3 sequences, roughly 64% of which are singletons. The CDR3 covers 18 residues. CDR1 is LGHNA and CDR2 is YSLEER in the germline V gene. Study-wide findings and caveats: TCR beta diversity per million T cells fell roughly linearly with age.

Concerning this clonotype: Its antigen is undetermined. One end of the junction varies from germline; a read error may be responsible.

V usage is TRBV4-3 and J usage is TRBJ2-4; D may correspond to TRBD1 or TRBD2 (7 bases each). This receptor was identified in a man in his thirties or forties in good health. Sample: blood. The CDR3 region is CANSQEGGGGGPENIQYF. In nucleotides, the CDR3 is TGCGCCAACAGCCAAGAAGGGGGGGGAGGGGGCCCAGAAAACATTCAGTACTTC.